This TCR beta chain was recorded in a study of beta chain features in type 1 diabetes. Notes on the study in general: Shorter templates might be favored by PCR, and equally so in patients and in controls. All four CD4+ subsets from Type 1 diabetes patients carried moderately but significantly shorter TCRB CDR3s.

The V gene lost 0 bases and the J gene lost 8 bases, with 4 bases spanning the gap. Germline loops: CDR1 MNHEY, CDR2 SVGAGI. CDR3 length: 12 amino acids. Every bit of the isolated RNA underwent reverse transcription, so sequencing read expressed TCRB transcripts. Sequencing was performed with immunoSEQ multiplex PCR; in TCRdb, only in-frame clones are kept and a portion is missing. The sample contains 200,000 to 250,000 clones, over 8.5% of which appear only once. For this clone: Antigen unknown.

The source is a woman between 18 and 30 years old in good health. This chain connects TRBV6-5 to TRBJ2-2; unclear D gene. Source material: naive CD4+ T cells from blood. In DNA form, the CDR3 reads TGTGCCAGCAGTTACTCGAGAGGGGAGCTGTTTTTT. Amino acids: CASSYSRGELFF.